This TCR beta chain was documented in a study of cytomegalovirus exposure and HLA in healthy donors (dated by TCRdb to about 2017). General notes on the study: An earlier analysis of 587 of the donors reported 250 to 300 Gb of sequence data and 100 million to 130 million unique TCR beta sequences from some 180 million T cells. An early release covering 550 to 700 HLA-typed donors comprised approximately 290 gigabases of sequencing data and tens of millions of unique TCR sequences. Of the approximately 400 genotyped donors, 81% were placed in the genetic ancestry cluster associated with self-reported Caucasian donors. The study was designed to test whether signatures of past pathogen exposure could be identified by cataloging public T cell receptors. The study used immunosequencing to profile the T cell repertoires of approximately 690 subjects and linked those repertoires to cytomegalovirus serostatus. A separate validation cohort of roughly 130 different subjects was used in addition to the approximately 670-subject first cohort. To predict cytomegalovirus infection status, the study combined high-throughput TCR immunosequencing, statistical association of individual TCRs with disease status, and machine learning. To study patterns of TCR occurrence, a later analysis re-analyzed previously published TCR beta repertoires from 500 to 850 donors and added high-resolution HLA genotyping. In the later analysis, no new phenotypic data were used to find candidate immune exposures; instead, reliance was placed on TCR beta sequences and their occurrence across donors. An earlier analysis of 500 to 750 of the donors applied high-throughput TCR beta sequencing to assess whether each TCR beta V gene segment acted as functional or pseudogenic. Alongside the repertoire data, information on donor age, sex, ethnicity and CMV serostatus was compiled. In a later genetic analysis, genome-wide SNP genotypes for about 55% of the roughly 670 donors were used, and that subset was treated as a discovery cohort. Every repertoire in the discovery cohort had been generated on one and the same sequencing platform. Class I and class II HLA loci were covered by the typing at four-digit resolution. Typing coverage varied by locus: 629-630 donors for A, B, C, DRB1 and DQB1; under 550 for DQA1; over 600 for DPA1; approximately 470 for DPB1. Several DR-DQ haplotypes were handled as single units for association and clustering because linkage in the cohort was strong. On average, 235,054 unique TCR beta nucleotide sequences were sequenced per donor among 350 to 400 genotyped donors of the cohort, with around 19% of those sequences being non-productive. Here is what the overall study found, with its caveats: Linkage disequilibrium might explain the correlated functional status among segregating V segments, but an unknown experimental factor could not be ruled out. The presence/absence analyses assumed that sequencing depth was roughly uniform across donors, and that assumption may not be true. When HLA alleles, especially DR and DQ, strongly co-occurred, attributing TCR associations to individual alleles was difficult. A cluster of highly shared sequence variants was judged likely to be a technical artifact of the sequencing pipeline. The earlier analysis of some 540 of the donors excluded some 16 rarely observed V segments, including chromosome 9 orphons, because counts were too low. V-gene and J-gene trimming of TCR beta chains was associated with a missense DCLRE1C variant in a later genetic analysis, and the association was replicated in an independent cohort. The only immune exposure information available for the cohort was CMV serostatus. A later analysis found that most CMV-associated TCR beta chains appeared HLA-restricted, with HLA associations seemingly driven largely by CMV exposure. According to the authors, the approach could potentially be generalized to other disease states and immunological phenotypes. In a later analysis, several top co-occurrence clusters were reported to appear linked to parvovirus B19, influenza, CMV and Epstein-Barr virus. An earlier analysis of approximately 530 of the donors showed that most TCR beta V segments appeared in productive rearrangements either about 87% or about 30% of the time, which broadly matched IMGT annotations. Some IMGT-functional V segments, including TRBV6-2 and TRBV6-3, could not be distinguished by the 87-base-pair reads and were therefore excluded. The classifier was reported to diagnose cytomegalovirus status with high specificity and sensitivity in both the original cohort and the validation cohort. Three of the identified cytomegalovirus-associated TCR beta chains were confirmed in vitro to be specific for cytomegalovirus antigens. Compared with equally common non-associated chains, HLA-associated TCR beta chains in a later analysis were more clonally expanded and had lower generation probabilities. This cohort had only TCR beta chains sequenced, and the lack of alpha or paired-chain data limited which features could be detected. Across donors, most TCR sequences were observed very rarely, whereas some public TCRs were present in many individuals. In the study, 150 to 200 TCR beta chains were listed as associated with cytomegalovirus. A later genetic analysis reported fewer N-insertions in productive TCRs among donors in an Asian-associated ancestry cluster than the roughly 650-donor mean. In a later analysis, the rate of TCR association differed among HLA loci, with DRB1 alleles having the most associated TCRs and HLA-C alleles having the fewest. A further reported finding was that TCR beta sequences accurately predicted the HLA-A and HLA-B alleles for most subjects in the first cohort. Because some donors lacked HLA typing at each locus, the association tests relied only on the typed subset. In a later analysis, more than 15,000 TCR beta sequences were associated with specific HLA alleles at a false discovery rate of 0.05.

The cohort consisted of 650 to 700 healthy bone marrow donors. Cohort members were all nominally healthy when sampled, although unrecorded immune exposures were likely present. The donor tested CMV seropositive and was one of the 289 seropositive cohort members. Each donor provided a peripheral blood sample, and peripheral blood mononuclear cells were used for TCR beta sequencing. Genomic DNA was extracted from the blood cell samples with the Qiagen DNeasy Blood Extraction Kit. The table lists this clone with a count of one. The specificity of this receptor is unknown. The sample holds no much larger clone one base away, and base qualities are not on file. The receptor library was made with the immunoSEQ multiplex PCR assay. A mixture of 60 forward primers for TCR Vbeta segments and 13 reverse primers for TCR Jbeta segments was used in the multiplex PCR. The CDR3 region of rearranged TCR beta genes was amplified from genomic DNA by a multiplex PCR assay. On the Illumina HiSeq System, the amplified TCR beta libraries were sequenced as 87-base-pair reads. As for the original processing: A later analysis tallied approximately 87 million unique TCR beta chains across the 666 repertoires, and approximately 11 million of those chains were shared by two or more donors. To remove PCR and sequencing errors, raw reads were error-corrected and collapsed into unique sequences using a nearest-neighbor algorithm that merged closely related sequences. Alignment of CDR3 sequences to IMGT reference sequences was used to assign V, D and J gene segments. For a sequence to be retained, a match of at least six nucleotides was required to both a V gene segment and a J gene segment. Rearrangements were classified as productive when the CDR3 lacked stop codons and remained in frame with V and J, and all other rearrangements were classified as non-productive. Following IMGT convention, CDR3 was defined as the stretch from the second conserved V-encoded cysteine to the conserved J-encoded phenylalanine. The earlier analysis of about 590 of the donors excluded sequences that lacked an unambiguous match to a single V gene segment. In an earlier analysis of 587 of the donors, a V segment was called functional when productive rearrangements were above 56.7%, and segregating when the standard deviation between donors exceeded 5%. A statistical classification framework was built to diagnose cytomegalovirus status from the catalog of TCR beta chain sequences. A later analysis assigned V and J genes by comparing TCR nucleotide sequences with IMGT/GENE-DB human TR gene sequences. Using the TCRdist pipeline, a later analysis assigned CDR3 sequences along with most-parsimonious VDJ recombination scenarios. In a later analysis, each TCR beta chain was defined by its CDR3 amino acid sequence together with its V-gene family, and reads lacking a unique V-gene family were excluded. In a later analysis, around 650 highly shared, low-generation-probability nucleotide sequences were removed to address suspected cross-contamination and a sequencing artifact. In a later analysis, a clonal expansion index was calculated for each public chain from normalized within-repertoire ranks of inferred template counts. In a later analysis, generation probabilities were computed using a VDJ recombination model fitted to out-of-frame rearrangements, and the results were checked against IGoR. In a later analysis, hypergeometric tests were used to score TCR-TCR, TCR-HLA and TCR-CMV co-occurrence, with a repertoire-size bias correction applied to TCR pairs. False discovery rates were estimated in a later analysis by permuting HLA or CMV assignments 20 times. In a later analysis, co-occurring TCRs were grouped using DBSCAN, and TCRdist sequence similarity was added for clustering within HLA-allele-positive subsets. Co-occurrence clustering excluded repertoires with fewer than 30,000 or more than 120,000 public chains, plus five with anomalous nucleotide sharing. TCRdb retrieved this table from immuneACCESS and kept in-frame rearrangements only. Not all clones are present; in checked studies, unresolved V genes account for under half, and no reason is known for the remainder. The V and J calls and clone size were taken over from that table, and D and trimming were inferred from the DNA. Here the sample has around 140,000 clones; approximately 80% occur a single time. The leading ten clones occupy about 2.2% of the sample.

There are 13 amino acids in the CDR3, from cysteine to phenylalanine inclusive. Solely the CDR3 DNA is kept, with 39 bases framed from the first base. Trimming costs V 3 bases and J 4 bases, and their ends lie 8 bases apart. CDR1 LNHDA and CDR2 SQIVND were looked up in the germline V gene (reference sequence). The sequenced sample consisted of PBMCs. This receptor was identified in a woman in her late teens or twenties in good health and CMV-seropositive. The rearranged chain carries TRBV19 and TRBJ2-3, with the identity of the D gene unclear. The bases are TGTGCCAGTAGTATCGGTACCCCAGATACGCAGTATTTT. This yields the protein CASSIGTPDTQYF.